The 10 T cell receptor beta chains in this list originate from one sample, sequenced in a study of T cells after posttransplantation cyclophosphamide. Generated by immunoSEQ multiplex PCR, the TCRdb table keeps only in-frame clones and is missing some. The specimen has 25,000 to 35,000 clones, none found just once. Sequenced input: PBMCs. The receptors derive from a woman younger than 45 in good health and a related stem cell transplant donor.

This clone was counted a few times. The gene calls are TRBV13 and TRBJ2-3, with 10 nucleotides matching TRBD2. The CDR3 sequence is 16 residues long. Losses at the gene ends were 5 bases for V and 4 bases for J; bases not matched to a gene: 9. Per the germline V gene, CDR1 is PRHDT and CDR2 is FYEKMQ (reference sequence). Written as DNA, the CDR3 is TGTGCCAGCAGCCGATCCAAAGCGGGGGGGCCAGATACGCAGTATTTT. This translates into CASSRSKAGGPDTQYF.

This clone has a count of ten or more. The chain has TRBV28 and TRBJ2-7; 11 nucleotides match TRBD2. The length of the CDR3 is 16 residues. With 3 bases clipped from V and 4 bases from J, the junction kept 8 bases outside the gene matches. CDR1 and CDR2 (germline): MDHEN, SYDVKM. CDR3 region: CASSLVGTSGYYEQYF. The CDR3, as DNA: TGTGCCAGCAGTTTGGTAGGGACTAGCGGTTATTACGAGCAGTACTTC.

This clone was found many times. The rearrangement uses TRBV19 and TRBJ1-5; 7 bases align to TRBD1. There are 16 residues in the CDR3. V shed 5 bases and J 6 bases; nucleotides not matched to a gene: 13. The germline V gene has CDR1 LNHDA and CDR2 SQIVND (reference sequence). The CDR3 sequence is CASSLYQTGESQPQHF. For the CDR3, the DNA is TGTGCCAGTAGTCTATACCAAACAGGGGAGAGTCAGCCCCAGCATTTT.

This clone has ten or more counts. CDR3 protein: CASSLGATGAYEQYF. The CDR3, as DNA: TGTGCCAGCAGCTTAGGAGCAACAGGGGCCTACGAGCAGTACTTC. The chain combines TRBV7-9 with TRBJ2-7; 7 bases are shared with TRBD1. Germline trimming cut 1 base from V and 2 bases from J; bases unmatched to any gene: 5. Germline V lookup: CDR1 SEHNR, CDR2 FQNEAQ (reference sequence). The CDR3 sequence is 15 residues long.

J is TRBJ2-3 and V is TRBV13; D uncertain. CDR3 size: 13 residues. Germline lookup yields CDR1 PRHDT and CDR2 FYEKMQ (reference sequence). Trimming removed 1 base from V and 2 bases from J, with 4 bases in between. The DNA for the CDR3 is TGTGCCAGCAGCTTAGCCATCACAGATACGCAGTATTTT. Protein sequence: CASSLAITDTQYF.

The CDR3 DNA reads TGTGCCAGCAGACTCCGGGGGGGCAAAGGCAATCAGCCCCAGCATTTT. The encoded protein is CASRLRGGKGNQPQHF. The chain combines TRBV7-9 with TRBJ1-5; TRBD1 might be the D (6 bases). Between the trimmed V and J ends, which lost 6 bases and 2 bases, there was a span of 17 bases. Germline-derived CDR1 and CDR2 are SEHNR and FQNEAQ (reference sequence). This CDR3 region has 16 residues.

This clone came up many times. V usage is TRBV5-1 and J usage is TRBJ2-1; TRBD2 matches 12 bases. The CDR3 has 15 amino acids. Per germline, CDR1 SGHRS and CDR2 YFSETQ. J lost 5 bases, V lost 6 bases, and 6 bases had no gene match. As DNA, the CDR3 is TGCGCCAGCAACGCACTAGCGGGGGGCCACAATGAGCAGTTCTTC. This codes for CASNALAGGHNEQFF.

This clone was counted at least ten times. This chain uses TRBV11-2 with TRBJ2-3; no clear D. This CDR3 region has 15 residues. Looked up from germline, CDR1 is SGHAT and CDR2 is FQNNGV. The V end lost 1 base, the J end lost 2 bases, and 10 bases lay between the germline ends. The CDR3 nucleotides are TGTGCCAGCAGCTTAGGGGTCGACACCACAGATACGCAGTATTTT. Its translation is CASSLGVDTTDTQYF.

The genes are TRBV5-1 and TRBJ1-2; TRBD1 matches at 11 bases. Germline CDR1 and CDR2: SGHRS and YFSETQ. CDR3 length: 19 residues. The ends lost 0 bases at V and 2 bases at J; junction bases unmatched: 12. CDR3 loop: CASSLALMDRGRGNYGYTF. In nucleotides, the CDR3 is TGCGCCAGCAGCTTGGCGCTTATGGACAGGGGGCGCGGGAACTATGGCTACACCTTC.

This clone was counted at least ten times. The chain is built from TRBV2 and TRBJ1-5; 12 positions match TRBD1. The germline V gene has CDR1 SNHLY and CDR2 FYNNEI. The length of the CDR3 is 19 residues. V lost 5 bases to trimming and J lost 5 bases; unmatched junction nucleotides: 16. The CDR3 protein is CASSHASGTGGGVDQPQHF. CDR3 bases: TGTGCCAGCAGTCACGCTTCCGGGACAGGGGGCGGAGTGGATCAGCCCCAGCATTTT. Full variable domain (rest looked up from reference TRBV2 and TRBJ1-5): EPEVTQTPSHQVTQMGQEVILRCVPISNHLYFYWYRQILGQKVEFLVSFYNNEISEKSEIFDDQFSVERPDGSNFTLKIRSTKLEDSAMYFCASSHASGTGGGVDQPQHFGDGTRLSIL.